This entry lists 25 T cell receptor beta chains sequenced from one sample in a study of blood T cell repertoires in COVID-19. Here immunoSEQ multiplex PCR was the method, and the copy in TCRdb shows in-frame clones only, minus some. This table holds roughly 260,000 clones, around 90% found once. Sequencing input: peripheral blood. These receptors came from a person aged 18 to 35 with COVID-19, enrolled during active disease.

V gene TRBV11-2 combines with J gene TRBJ1-1; 8 bases are shared with TRBD1. Trimming at V came to 5 bases and at J to 5 bases, leaving 7 bases not matched to a gene. The CDR3 loop spans 14 amino acids. Germline V gene sequence: CDR1 SGHAT, CDR2 FQNNGV. The CDR3 loop is CASSTDRVGTEAFF. CDR3 coding DNA: TGTGCCAGCAGCACGGACAGGGTGGGGACTGAAGCTTTCTTT.

The genes are TRBV5-4 and TRBJ1-2, with D unresolved. The CDR3 extends over 14 amino acids. Germline V lookup: CDR1 SGHNT, CDR2 YYREEE (reference sequence). Trimming shortened V by 4 bases and J by 4 bases, and 14 bases separated the two germline ends. The chain's CDR3 is CASSQLGGSYGYTF. CDR3 nucleotide sequence: TGTGCCAGCAGCCAATTGGGAGGGTCCTATGGCTACACCTTC.

The J gene is TRBJ1-3, the V gene TRBV3-1 (or the pseudogene TRBV3-2), with 7 bases fitting TRBD1. In germline, CDR1 is LGHDT, CDR2 YNNKEL (reference sequence). J lost 3 bases, V lost 3 bases, and 8 bases had no gene match. There are 16 residues in the CDR3. DNA of the CDR3: TGTGCCAGCAGCCAGGGGGTGACAGGGCTTGGAAACACCATATATTTT. Translating it yields CASSQGVTGLGNTIYF.

This clone has a single count. CDR3 sequence (DNA): TGTGCCAGCAGCGACGACAGGGGGCATGGCTACACCTTC. This gives the protein CASSDDRGHGYTF. The V call is TRBV9, the J call TRBJ1-2; 10 positions match TRBD1. The germline V gene encodes CDR1 SGDLS and CDR2 YYNGEE. Losses at the gene ends were 3 bases for V and 6 bases for J; bases not matched to a gene: 2. This CDR3 contains 13 residues.

This sequence joins TRBV2 and TRBJ2-1, with 8 bases lining up with TRBD1. V shed 5 bases and J 4 bases; nucleotides not matched to a gene: 1. Germline V gene sequence: CDR1 SNHLY, CDR2 FYNNEI. The CDR3 is 13 residues long. The CDR3 region has the DNA TGTGCCAGCAGTTGGACAGGGTACAATGAGCAGTTCTTC. Residues: CASSWTGYNEQFF.

The chain has TRBV14 and TRBJ2-1; TRBD2 aligns across 9 bases. This CDR3 is built from 16 residues. Germline loops: CDR1 SGHDN, CDR2 FVKESK. With V trimmed by 1 base and J by 9 bases, 10 bases remained unmatched. The CDR3 nucleotides are TGTGCCAGCAGCCAAGTAGCGGGAGCAGGACTTCTTGAGCAGTTCTTC. Its translation: CASSQVAGAGLLEQFF.

This chain joins TRBV19 and TRBJ2-1; 7 nucleotides match TRBD2. The CDR3 length is 13 residues. The ends lost 9 bases at V and 7 bases at J; junction bases unmatched: 9. Germline V gene lookup returns CDR1 LNHDA and CDR2 SQIVND (reference sequence). DNA for the CDR3: TGTGCCAGCGGGGCGGGAGTGGGGAATGAGCAGTTCTTC. This sequence encodes CASGAGVGNEQFF.

The chain combines TRBV5-1 with TRBJ2-1; 11 bases line up with TRBD2. Trimming at V came to 5 bases and at J to 6 bases, leaving 7 bases not matched to a gene. From germline, CDR1 is SGHRS and CDR2 YFSETQ. The CDR3 has 15 amino acids. The CDR3 is CASSTLAGGLNEQFF. CDR3 in DNA: TGCGCCAGCAGTACTCTAGCGGGAGGCCTCAATGAGCAGTTCTTC.

The V call is TRBV28, the J call TRBJ1-3; TRBD1 matches at 7 bases. Germline values: CDR1 MDHEN, CDR2 SYDVKM. V was pared by 6 bases and J by 2 bases, with 10 bases of the junction left unmatched. The CDR3 is 16 amino acids. The chain's CDR3 is CASRPRQGVAGNTIYF. The CDR3, as DNA: TGTGCCAGCAGGCCTCGACAGGGAGTAGCTGGAAACACCATATATTTT.

This clone was observed a single time. The rearrangement uses TRBV3-1 (or the pseudogene TRBV3-2) and TRBJ2-1; TRBD2 might be the D (5 bases). Germline assignment: CDR1 LGHDT and CDR2 YNNKEL (reference sequence). This CDR3 has 14 residues. Trimming cost V 4 bases and J 6 bases, with 13 bases left between them. DNA for the CDR3: TGTGCCAGCAGCCGCCCGGGAAAGCCCAATGAGCAGTTCTTC. Translation: CASSRPGKPNEQFF.

This clone has just one count. The CDR3 coding sequence is TGTGCCACTGACACAGGGCCCGGAAACACCATATATTTT. It specifies CATDTGPGNTIYF. The V gene is TRBV19, the J gene TRBJ1-3; possible D gene TRBD1, 6 bases. Germline V gives CDR1 LNHDA, CDR2 SQIVND (reference sequence). V was pared by 10 bases and J by 4 bases, with 14 bases between. This CDR3 region has 13 residues.

The chain uses TRBV4-1 and TRBJ1-2; 8 positions agree with TRBD1. Germline CDR1 reads MGHRA; CDR2 reads YSYEKL. This CDR3 spans 13 amino acids. J lost 6 bases, V lost 4 bases, and 4 bases had no gene match. The CDR3 DNA is TGCGCCAGCAGCCTCGGACAGGGACATGGCTACACCTTC. Protein sequence: CASSLGQGHGYTF.

This clone was counted a few times. V gene TRBV3-1 (or the pseudogene TRBV3-2) combines with J gene TRBJ2-2, with D perhaps matching TRBD2 (5 bases). V lost 0 bases, J lost 2 bases, and 16 bases lay in between. The CDR3 sequence is 18 residues long. Per germline, CDR1 LGHDT and CDR2 YNNKEL (reference sequence). The CDR3 DNA reads TGTGCCAGCAGCCAAGATCCCTCCCGAGCGGAAAACACCGGGGAGCTGTTTTTT. It specifies CASSQDPSRAENTGELFF.

This clone turned up a few times. This sequence joins TRBV3-1 (or the pseudogene TRBV3-2) and TRBJ2-3, with a weak D call TRBD2 (5 bases). The CDR3 spans 15 residues. Germline CDR1 and CDR2: LGHDT and YNNKEL (reference sequence). V lost 0 bases to trimming and J lost 1 base, with 8 bases between them. CDR3 nucleotides: TGTGCCAGCAGCCAAGATTGGCGGGGCACAGATACGCAGTATTTT. Residues: CASSQDWRGTDTQYF.

The chain recombines TRBV7-8 with TRBJ2-5; D possibly corresponds to TRBD2 (6 bases). Trimming removed 1 base at V and 2 bases at J, with 17 bases between. Germline V CDR1 and CDR2: SGHVS, FQNEAQ. The length of the CDR3 is 17 residues. CDR3 region: CASSLGLGSGLQETQYF. CDR3 in DNA: TGTGCCAGCAGCTTAGGATTGGGTAGCGGTCTTCAAGAGACCCAGTACTTC.

V is TRBV7-2 and J is TRBJ2-5; no firm D call. Germline assignment: CDR1 SGHTA and CDR2 FQGNSA. The CDR3 loop spans 13 amino acids. With 5 bases removed from V and 2 bases from J, the gap between germline ends came to 9 bases. The CDR3, as DNA: TGTGCCAGCAGCCAAGAGTGGCAAGAGACCCAGTACTTC. Protein sequence: CASSQEWQETQYF.

The rearrangement uses TRBV10-3 and TRBJ2-1; 13 positions match TRBD2. V lost 0 bases, J lost 7 bases, and 0 bases stayed unmatched. Germline V gene sequence: CDR1 ENHRY, CDR2 SYGVKD. The CDR3 consists of 15 residues. The CDR3, as DNA: TGTGCCATCAGTGAGTCGACTAGCGGGAGGAATGAGCAGTTCTTC. Its translation: CAISESTSGRNEQFF.

The chain uses TRBV25-1 and TRBJ2-4, with D maybe TRBD2 (6 bases). Germline CDR1 MGHDK, CDR2 SYGVNS. Trimming removed 2 bases from V and 2 bases from J, with 13 bases in between. CDR3 length equals 16 residues. The CDR3 is CASSEITGRSKNIQYF. The CDR3 region has the DNA TGTGCCAGCAGTGAAATCACGGGGAGGTCCAAAAACATTCAGTACTTC.

This clone was detected only once. Compared with germline, one end of the junction differs, possibly owing to a read error. The chain employs TRBV5-1 and TRBJ2-5, with D maybe TRBD2 (5 bases). Germline V gene sequence: CDR1 SGHRS, CDR2 YFSETQ. The CDR3 has 11 residues. CDR3 region: CASRVPGNRNF. The CDR3 bases are TGCGCCAGCAGGGTTCCGGGAAATCGAAACTTC.

The rearrangement uses TRBV2 and TRBJ2-3; D possibly corresponds to TRBD2 (5 bases). Trimming stripped 3 bases from V and 3 bases from J, with 10 bases between. Germline V lookup: CDR1 SNHLY, CDR2 FYNNEI. The CDR3 loop spans 14 amino acids. The CDR3 protein is CASSDGPGTDTQYF. CDR3 in DNA: TGTGCCAGCAGTGACGGGCCGGGGACAGATACGCAGTATTTT.

The chain employs TRBV11-3 and TRBJ2-1; 7 bases are shared with TRBD2. CDR1 and CDR2 (germline): SGHNT, YENEEA. The CDR3 sequence is 13 residues long. V lost 5 bases to trimming and J lost 2 bases; unmatched junction nucleotides: 0. For the CDR3, the DNA is TGTGCCAGCAGCCGGGAGGCCTACAATGAGCAGTTCTTC. Translated, it gives CASSREAYNEQFF.

V and J are TRBV27 and TRBJ2-1, with TRBD2 matching 12 bases. The CDR3 spans 15 residues. After removal of 6 bases from V and 7 bases from J, the junction contained 7 bases not matched to a gene. CDR1 is MNHEY and CDR2 is SMNVEV in the germline V gene (reference sequence). The CDR3 spells CASRSGTSGLNEQFF. Here the CDR3 DNA reads TGTGCCAGCAGATCCGGGACTAGCGGGTTGAATGAGCAGTTCTTC.

In this sample, this clone turned up a few times. Here the CDR3 DNA reads TGCGCCAGCAGCCTCGGAAAAGCGGGAGGTCCCTACAATGAGCAGTTCTTC. Translation: CASSLGKAGGPYNEQFF. This chain links TRBV4-1 with TRBJ2-1; 9 bases map to TRBD2. This CDR3 has 17 residues. Losses at the gene ends were 4 bases for V and 2 bases for J; bases not matched to a gene: 9. CDR1 is MGHRA and CDR2 is YSYEKL in the germline V gene.

Only a few counts were recorded for this clone. The chain has TRBV28 and TRBJ2-7; D remains unclear. The CDR3 contains 13 residues. Deletions cut 6 bases from V and 2 bases from J, with 11 bases between. CDR1 and CDR2 from the germline V gene are MDHEN and SYDVKM. Here the CDR3 DNA reads TGTGCCAGCAGGGCAGGTAATGCCTACGAGCAGTACTTC. This translates into CASRAGNAYEQYF.

The sample holds a few counts of this clone. The chain is built from TRBV5-1 and TRBJ2-3; the D gene is possibly TRBD2 (6 bases). The V end lost 3 bases, the J end lost 0 bases, and 11 bases lay between the germline ends. The CDR3 totals 15 residues. Germline V gene data show CDR1 as SGHRS and CDR2 as YFSETQ. CDR3 protein: CASSYSGTSTDTQYF. CDR3 bases: TGCGCCAGCAGCTATTCAGGGACTAGCACAGATACGCAGTATTTT.